This TCR beta chain was identified during a study of cytomegalovirus exposure and HLA in healthy donors. Use of 60 Vbeta and 13 Jbeta primers characterized the PCR. TCRdb keeps only in-frame clones here, not all; method: immunoSEQ multiplex PCR. The sample has some 270,000 clones, 80% to 95% seen once. Germline V gene data show CDR1 as SGHRS and CDR2 as YFSETQ. The CDR3 contains 14 residues. Trimming removed 0 bases at V and 3 bases at J, with 8 bases between. The chain joins TRBV5-1 to TRBJ2-3; maybe TRBD1 (5 bases). The sample was PBMCs. The TCR originated in a girl aged 2-10 years in good health and CMV-seronegative. Here the CDR3 DNA reads TGCGCCAGCAGCTTGGTGACAGATACAGATACGCAGTATTTT. Its translation is CASSLVTDTDTQYF.